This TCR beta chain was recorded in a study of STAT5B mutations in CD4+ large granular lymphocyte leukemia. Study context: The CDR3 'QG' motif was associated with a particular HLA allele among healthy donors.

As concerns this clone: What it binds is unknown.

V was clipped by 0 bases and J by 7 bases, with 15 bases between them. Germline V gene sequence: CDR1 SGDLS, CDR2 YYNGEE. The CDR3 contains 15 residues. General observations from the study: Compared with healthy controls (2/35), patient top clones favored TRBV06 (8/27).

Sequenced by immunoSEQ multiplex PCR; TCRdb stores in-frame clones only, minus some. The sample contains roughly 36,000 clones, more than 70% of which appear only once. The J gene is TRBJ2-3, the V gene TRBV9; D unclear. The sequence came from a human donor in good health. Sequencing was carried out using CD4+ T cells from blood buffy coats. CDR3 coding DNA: TGTGCCAGCAGCGTAGCTCTGGGCGGTGGAAATACGCAGTATTTT. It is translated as CASSVALGGGNTQYF.